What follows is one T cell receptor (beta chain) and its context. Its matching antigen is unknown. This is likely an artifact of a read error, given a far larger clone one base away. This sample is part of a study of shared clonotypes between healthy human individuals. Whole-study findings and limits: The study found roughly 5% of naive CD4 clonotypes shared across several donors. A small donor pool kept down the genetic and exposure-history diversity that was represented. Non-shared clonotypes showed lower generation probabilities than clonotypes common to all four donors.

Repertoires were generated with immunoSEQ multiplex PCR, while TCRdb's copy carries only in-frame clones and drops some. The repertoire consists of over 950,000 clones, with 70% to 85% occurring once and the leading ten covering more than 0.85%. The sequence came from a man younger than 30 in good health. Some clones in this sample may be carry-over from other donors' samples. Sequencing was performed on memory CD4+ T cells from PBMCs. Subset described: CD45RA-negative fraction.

The CDR3 DNA sequence: TGTGCCTGGTCGCAGGACCGCTACGAGCAGTGCTTC. Translating it yields CAWSQDRYEQCF. This chain connects TRBV30 to TRBJ2-7; D unresolved. Germline-derived CDR1 and CDR2 are GTSNPN and SVGIG (reference sequence). The CDR3 consists of 12 residues.